These T cell receptor beta chains were read from a single sample in a study of OX40 agonist ivuxolimab in advanced cancers. Sequencing used immunoSEQ multiplex PCR; TCRdb keeps in-frame clones, though not all of them. The sample holds around 63,000 clones, around 89% seen once. The sample here was CD4+ or CD8+ T cells sorted from blood, taken in a trial of the OX40 agonist ivuxolimab. Receptor source: an adult with an advanced solid tumor such as melanoma, head and neck, liver or kidney cancer. CDR3s include the opening cysteine and the closing phenylalanine or tryptophan. The D gene is left open where the match is weak. Clone sizes are given selectively: once, few, many, or a class where the clone is expanded.

clone size	V gene	J gene	D gene	CDR3 protein	CDR3 DNA
once	TRBV28	TRBJ1-3	TRBD1	CASSLDRGGGNTIYF	TGTGCCAGCAGTTTGGACAGGGGTGGTGGAAACACCATATATTTT
-	TRBV2	TRBJ2-5	-	CASSEMGLQETQYF	TGTGCCAGCAGTGAAATGGGGCTACAAGAGACCCAGTACTTC
once	TRBV13	TRBJ2-7	-	CASSSLKGVGDYEQYF	TGTGCCAGCAGCTCCCTTAAGGGTGTAGGGGATTACGAGCAGTACTTC
few	TRBV4-1	TRBJ1-3	-	CASSQDPQRNTIYF	TGCGCCAGCAGCCAAGATCCCCAAAGGAACACCATATATTTT
-	TRBV28	TRBJ2-7	-	CASREQGLPSYEQYF	TGTGCCAGCAGAGAGCAGGGGTTACCTTCCTACGAGCAGTACTTC
-	TRBV25-1	TRBJ2-1	TRBD2	CASSVSGGGYDEQFF	TGTGCCAGCAGTGTTTCGGGGGGGGGCTACGATGAGCAGTTCTTC
-	TRBV9	TRBJ1-1	TRBD1	CASSPGTGANTEAFF	TGTGCCAGCAGCCCGGGGACAGGGGCGAACACTGAAGCTTTCTTT
-	TRBV29-1	TRBJ2-1	TRBD1	CSLQTGTSYNEQFF	TGCAGCCTCCAGACAGGGACCTCCTACAATGAGCAGTTCTTC
-	TRBV7-9	TRBJ1-1	-	CASSSPSTEAFF	TGTGCCAGCAGCTCCCCCAGTACTGAAGCTTTCTTT
-	TRBV19	TRBJ2-7	-	CASSTSQAGPYEQYF	TGTGCCAGTAGTACTTCCCAGGCAGGTCCTTACGAGCAGTACTTC